The present T cell receptor (beta chain) was sequenced within a study of OX40 agonist ivuxolimab in advanced cancers. Context from the whole study: Ivuxolimab was an agonistic, fully human IgG2 monoclonal antibody directed against OX40 (CD134), a costimulatory receptor. Partial responses were achieved by three dose-escalation patients, of whom one had hepatocellular carcinoma and two had cutaneous melanoma. Patients were allowed to have had prior anti-PD-1, anti-PD-L1 or anti-CTLA-4 therapy, and more than 30% of the dose-escalation patients had previously received checkpoint inhibitors. The monotherapy dose-escalation portion (N of about 50 patients) of the phase I ivuxolimab trial is reported in the paper. Of the roughly 54 patients in dose escalation, around 19 had hepatocellular carcinoma, approximately 15 had melanoma, 9 had renal cell carcinoma and 9 had head and neck cancer. In the dose-escalation cohort, 70% to 85% of patients were male, and the mean age was around 60 years with a range of roughly 23 to 79. Intravenous ivuxolimab was administered to patients every 2 weeks at six dose levels: 0.01, 0.1, 0.3, 1.5, 3 and 10 mg/kg. Peripheral TCRbeta sequencing was intended to test whether TCR sequence diversity was altered and clonal T-cell expansion was caused by ivuxolimab. The study at large found these results: Low levels of normalized T-cell clonal expansion were also seen in some patients who did not respond. Which antigens the clonally expanded peripheral T cells were specific for was not determined. After ivuxolimab, more expanded clones were found on average in CD8+ T cells than in CD4+ T cells. In the 0.1-3.0 mg/kg groups, partial responders were among the patients with the lowest normalized peripheral clonal expansion, particularly in CD8+ T cells. Clonal expansion of both CD4+ and CD8+ blood T cells was observed from baseline to week 6 at doses 0.1 to 3.0 mg/kg.

As for this clone: No cognate antigen has been identified for it. No much larger clone is present one base from it, and per-base qualities are unavailable.

Genomic DNA was isolated from the sorted cells so that the TCRbeta CDR3 region could be sequenced. The immunoSEQ Assay was used for sequencing of TCRbeta CDR3 regions. The clones in this table, taken by TCRdb from immuneACCESS, are in-frame only. Not every clone is retained; where verified, under half of the shortfall comes from an unresolved V gene, and the cause of the rest is unknown. Counted in this sample were tens of thousands of clones; approximately 88% of them appeared once. In total, the top ten clones hold roughly 0.98% of the sample. CDR1 and CDR2 were assigned from the germline V gene (reference sequence) as MNHEY and SMNVEV. Cut back by 5 bases and 12 bases, the V and J ends lie 20 bases apart. Including cysteine and phenylalanine, the CDR3 has 14 amino acids. Only the CDR3 DNA stays, 42 bases, in frame from base 1. Patients with autoimmune disease history or receiving systemic immunosuppression were excluded from the trial. Peripheral blood for TCR sequencing was collected from all dose cohorts at baseline, on cycle 4 day 1, and on cycle 7 day 1. The samples were drawn from a first-in-human, open-label, multicenter phase I dose-escalation trial of ivuxolimab. The trial enrolled adults with locally advanced or metastatic head and neck squamous cell, hepatocellular, melanoma or renal cell carcinoma. Before TCR sequencing, CD4+ T cells and CD8+ T cells were sorted from peripheral blood as separate populations.

The TCR comes from an adult with an advanced solid tumor such as melanoma, head and neck, liver or kidney cancer. The chain joins TRBV27 to TRBJ2-1, and perhaps TRBD2 as D gene, on 5 matching bases. Source: CD4+ or CD8+ T cells sorted from blood, taken in a trial of the OX40 agonist ivuxolimab. The CDR3 region: CASSTHLAQKGQFF. DNA sequence: TGTGCCAGCAGTACCCACCTAGCCCAAAAGGGGCAGTTCTTC.